The 28 T cell receptor beta chains below all came from one sample that was sequenced in a study of STAT3 mutations in large granular lymphocyte leukemia (dated by TCRdb to the late 2010s). Library preparation employed the immunoSEQ multiplex PCR assay. What TCRdb holds here is the immuneACCESS table cut down to in-frame rearrangements. Part of the clones is not present; checked against another copy, under half of the missing clones reflect an unresolved V gene, and the others are unexplained. The sample includes 17,000 or so clones, with 92% observed a single time. The ten largest account for 40% to 55% of the sample. No antigen has been identified for these receptors. Broad study findings and their caveats: At least one immunodominant TCRbeta clonotype was present in every T-LGLL patient, and multiple immunodominant subclonotypes appeared in about half of the T-LGLL patients.

The sequenced material came from peripheral blood mononuclear cells. Receptors originate from a man aged 60 to 75 with T-cell large granular lymphocyte leukemia. Some clones in this sample may be carry-over from other donors' samples. The age is the age at diagnosis.

The chain combines TRBV19 with TRBJ2-3, with unresolved D. The CDR3 length is 13 residues. The V gene lost 9 bases and the J gene lost 6 bases, with 16 bases spanning the gap. Looked up from germline, CDR1 is LNHDA and CDR2 is SQIVND (reference sequence). The CDR3 coding sequence is TGTGCCAGCCGCCGGCCAGGTATGGATACGCAGTATTTT. This gives the protein CASRRPGMDTQYF. The variable domain in full, with the rest retrieved from reference TRBV19 and TRBJ2-3, is DGGITQSPKYLFRKEGQNVTLSCEQNLNHDAMYWYRQDPGQGLRLIYYSQIVNDFQKGDIAEGYSVSREKKESFPLTVTSAQKNPTAFYLCASRRPGMDTQYFGPGTRLTVL.

The chain has TRBV5-4 and TRBJ2-2, with D perhaps TRBD1 (6 bases). The CDR3 extends over 17 amino acids. Trimming removed 0 bases at V and 2 bases at J, with 14 bases between. Germline CDR1 and CDR2: SGHNT and YYREEE (reference sequence). CDR3 protein: CASSLAPGTLNTGELFF. For the CDR3, the DNA is TGTGCCAGCAGCTTGGCCCCCGGGACACTAAACACCGGGGAGCTGTTTTTT.

This clone has only one observation. The V and J genes are TRBV19 and TRBJ2-5; 8 positions match TRBD1. Germline V gene sequence: CDR1 LNHDA, CDR2 SQIVND (reference sequence). V lost 5 bases and J lost 4; bases outside the gene matches: 15. The CDR3 has 17 residues. CDR3 sequence: CASSPMGWQGAGETQYF. In nucleotides, the CDR3 is TGTGCCAGTAGTCCCATGGGATGGCAGGGGGCAGGAGAGACCCAGTACTTC.

The chain uses TRBV30 and TRBJ2-2; D is undetermined. Germline V lookup: CDR1 GTSNPN, CDR2 SVGIG (reference sequence). The CDR3 runs 14 residues. Deletions cut 8 bases from V and 0 bases from J, with 13 bases between. In nucleotides, the CDR3 is TGTGCCGGATCCGTATTACCGAACACCGGGGAGCTGTTTTTT. Translated, it gives CAGSVLPNTGELFF.

This chain joins TRBV28 and TRBJ2-7; 7 bases align to TRBD1. Unmatched junction bases numbered 16, after V lost 6 bases and J lost 2 bases. The CDR3 length is 17 residues. Germline lookup yields CDR1 MDHEN and CDR2 SYDVKM. CDR3 in amino acids: CASSPYPSTGIPYEQYF. Here the CDR3 DNA reads TGTGCCAGCAGCCCCTATCCTTCGACAGGGATCCCCTACGAGCAGTACTTC.

The CDR3 region is CASSATGPNYGYTF. DNA of the CDR3: TGTGCCAGCAGTGCGACAGGCCCTAACTATGGCTACACCTTC. The chain carries TRBV27 and TRBJ1-2; D might be TRBD1 (6 bases). V was pared by 5 bases and J by 0 bases, with 10 bases between. The CDR3 sequence is 14 residues long. CDR1 is MNHEY and CDR2 is SMNVEV in the germline V gene (reference sequence).

The CDR3 protein is CASSIGTRSGANVLTF. DNA for the CDR3: TGTGCCAGTAGTATAGGGACACGCTCTGGGGCCAACGTCCTGACTTTC. This sequence joins TRBV19 and TRBJ2-6, with D tentatively TRBD1 (5 bases). V was trimmed by 1 base and J by 0 bases, leaving 7 bases between them. Germline V gene data show CDR1 as LNHDA and CDR2 as SQIVND (reference sequence). The length of the CDR3 is 16 residues.

V is TRBV2 and J is TRBJ2-3; D may be TRBD2 (5 bases). In germline, CDR1 is SNHLY, CDR2 FYNNEI. Trimming pared 7 bases from V and 7 bases from J, leaving 15 bases between. This CDR3 contains 13 residues. This chain's CDR3 is CASKVESGHTQYF. The CDR3, as DNA: TGTGCCAGCAAAGTCGAGAGCGGTCATACGCAGTATTTT. The entire variable domain, with the rest obtained from reference TRBV2 and TRBJ2-3, is as follows: EPEVTQTPSHQVTQMGQEVILRCVPISNHLYFYWYRQILGQKVEFLVSFYNNEISEKSEIFDDQFSVERPDGSNFTLKIRSTKLEDSAMYFCASKVESGHTQYFGPGTRLTVL.

As regards this clone: Sequence at one end of the junction differs from germline and may be a read error. This chain joins TRBV7-7 and TRBJ2-5, with 7 bases lining up with TRBD2. The CDR3 spans 15 residues. Germline values: CDR1 SSHAT, CDR2 FNYEAQ (reference sequence). CDR3 loop: CASSLAWAGEETQYF. In nucleotides, the CDR3 is TGTGCTAGCAGCTTAGCATGGGCGGGAGAAGAGACCCAGTACTTC.

V gene TRBV4-2 combines with J gene TRBJ2-7; 8 bases align to TRBD2. Trimming cost V 4 bases and J 0 bases; bases outside gene matches: 2. Germline V gene sequence: CDR1 LGHNA, CDR2 YNFKEQ. The CDR3 extends over 14 amino acids. The CDR3 reads CASSPGGVSYEQYF. In nucleotides, the CDR3 is TGTGCCAGCAGCCCCGGGGGGGTCTCCTACGAGCAGTACTTC.

V and J are TRBV7-2 and TRBJ2-1; D may be TRBD1 (5 bases). CDR1 SGHTA and CDR2 FQGNSA come from the germline V gene. V gave up 2 bases and J gave up 7 bases, with 9 bases separating them. The CDR3 covers 13 residues. The CDR3 reads CASSLTYRNEQFF. CDR3 in DNA: TGTGCCAGCAGCTTAACGTACAGGAATGAGCAGTTCTTC. The entire variable domain, with the rest obtained from reference TRBV7-2 and TRBJ2-1, is as follows: GAGVSQSPSNKVTEKGKDVELRCDPISGHTALYWYRQSLGQGLEFLIYFQGNSAPDKSGLPSDRFSAERTGGSVSTLTIQRTQQEDSAVYLCASSLTYRNEQFFGPGTRLTVL.

The V and J genes are TRBV4-2 and TRBJ2-1, with D perhaps TRBD2 (6 bases). Germline V gives CDR1 LGHNA, CDR2 YNFKEQ. Trimming shortened V by 7 bases and J by 7 bases, and 17 bases separated the two germline ends. This CDR3 contains 14 residues. The CDR3 sequence: CASTEGLASNEQFF. CDR3 bases: TGTGCCAGCACTGAGGGGCTAGCGAGTAATGAGCAGTTCTTC.

The chain is built from TRBV19 and TRBJ2-5; 10 bases match TRBD2. The V gene end was trimmed by 5 bases and the J gene end by 2 bases; junction bases not matched to a gene: 5. The length of the CDR3 is 15 residues. Per the germline V gene, CDR1 is LNHDA and CDR2 is SQIVND (reference sequence). The CDR3 loop reads CASSSAGGVQETQYF. CDR3 sequence (DNA): TGTGCCAGTAGTTCAGCGGGAGGGGTTCAAGAGACCCAGTACTTC. Complete variable domain (other parts from reference TRBV19 and TRBJ2-5): DGGITQSPKYLFRKEGQNVTLSCEQNLNHDAMYWYRQDPGQGLRLIYYSQIVNDFQKGDIAEGYSVSREKKESFPLTVTSAQKNPTAFYLCASSSAGGVQETQYFGPGTRLLVL.

V usage is TRBV18 and J usage is TRBJ2-1; D call uncertain. The germline V gene has CDR1 KGHSH and CDR2 LQKENI. This CDR3 region has 14 residues. Trimming left V 1 base short and J 6 bases short, with 10 bases between. The CDR3 reads CASSPLELSNEQFF. The CDR3 coding sequence is TGTGCCAGCTCACCACTGGAGCTGTCCAATGAGCAGTTCTTC.

V is TRBV18 and J is TRBJ2-1; perhaps TRBD1 as D (5 bases). The V end was cut by 1 base, the J end by 12 bases, with 19 bases between. This CDR3 spans 15 amino acids. Germline V gives CDR1 KGHSH, CDR2 LQKENI. This chain's CDR3 is CASSPRETVVLGQFF. The CDR3 DNA reads TGTGCCAGCTCACCACGTGAGACAGTCGTTCTCGGGCAGTTCTTC.

This sequence joins TRBV18 and TRBJ2-5; tentatively, D is TRBD2 (6 bases). Germline CDR1 reads KGHSH; CDR2 reads LQKENI. Trimming cost V 3 bases and J 4 bases, with 18 bases left between them. The CDR3 contains 16 residues. The CDR3 bases are TGTGCCAGCTCACCTGTTGGGACTTCAAGTGGAGAGACCCAGTACTTC. Amino acids: CASSPVGTSSGETQYF.

The chain has TRBV5-1 and TRBJ2-1; no firm D call. This CDR3 has 15 residues. Trimming stripped 4 bases from V and 0 bases from J, with 11 bases between. Germline CDR1 is SGHRS and CDR2 is YFSETQ. CDR3 in amino acids: CASSPPADSYNEQFF. The CDR3 DNA reads TGCGCCAGCAGCCCTCCGGCGGACTCCTACAATGAGCAGTTCTTC.

This chain links TRBV29-1 with TRBJ1-4; maybe TRBD1 (6 bases). There are 14 residues in the CDR3. Per germline, CDR1 SQVTM and CDR2 ANQGSEA. V lost 4 bases, J lost 4 bases, and 13 bases lay in between. The DNA of the CDR3 is TGCAGCGTTGCTATAGGACAGAGTAATGAAAAACTGTTTTTT. It codes for CSVAIGQSNEKLFF.

J is TRBJ2-5 and V is TRBV7-9; 9 bases line up with TRBD2. The V gene's germline CDR1 is SEHNR and CDR2 FQNEAQ (reference sequence). V was clipped by 2 bases and J by 3 bases; unmatched bases: 4. The CDR3 runs to 15 residues. CDR3 sequence: CASSLSSGTKETQYF. DNA of the CDR3: TGTGCCAGCAGCTTATCTAGCGGGACAAAAGAGACCCAGTACTTC. Supplemented by reference TRBV7-9 and TRBJ2-5, the full variable domain reads DTGVSQNPRHKITKRGQNVTFRCDPISEHNRLYWYRQTLGQGPEFLTYFQNEAQLEKSRLLSDRFSAERPKGSFSTLEIQRTEQGDSAMYLCASSLSSGTKETQYFGPGTRLLVL.

V and J are TRBV9 and TRBJ1-1; no clear D gene. CDR1 SGDLS and CDR2 YYNGEE come from the germline V gene. This CDR3 comprises 13 residues. The V end was cut by 2 bases, the J end by 0 bases, with 5 bases between. This CDR3 reads CASSVNLNTEAFF. The CDR3 bases are TGTGCCAGCAGCGTTAACCTGAACACTGAAGCTTTCTTT.

The chain carries TRBV28 and TRBJ1-4, with 7 nucleotides matching TRBD1. V shed 5 bases and J 4 bases; nucleotides not matched to a gene: 7. The CDR3 is 15 amino acids. The V gene's germline CDR1 is MDHEN and CDR2 SYDVKM. CDR3 in DNA: TGTGCCAGCAGTCAAACAGGGGCCCATAATGAAAAACTGTTTTTT. This translates into CASSQTGAHNEKLFF.

The V gene is TRBV5-4, the J gene TRBJ2-5; D could derive from TRBD1 or TRBD2 (5 bases each). There are 14 residues in the CDR3. Germline CDR1 reads SGHNT; CDR2 reads YYREEE (reference sequence). V dropped 1 base and J dropped 4 bases, with 11 bases sitting between them. The CDR3: CASSLKGSGETQYF. The DNA of the CDR3 is TGTGCCAGCAGCTTGAAGGGGAGTGGAGAGACCCAGTACTTC.

V is TRBV25-1 and J is TRBJ2-5, with 9 bases aligning to TRBD1. The V and J ends lost 8 bases and 4 bases, in that order; junction bases with no gene match: 11. Germline CDR1 reads MGHDK; CDR2 reads SYGVNS. The length of the CDR3 is 15 residues. The DNA for the CDR3 is TGTGCCAGCGGCTACAGGGGGCTTAAAGGAGAGACCCAGTACTTC. It is translated as CASGYRGLKGETQYF.

The chain recombines TRBV5-4 with TRBJ1-1; D gene ambiguous. There are 14 residues in the CDR3. CDR1 SGHNT and CDR2 YYREEE come from the germline V gene (reference sequence). V was clipped by 2 bases and J by 5 bases, with 13 bases between them. For the CDR3, the DNA is TGTGCCAGCAGCTTACTCACAAGCGGGACTGAAGCTTTCTTT. It codes for CASSLLTSGTEAFF.

The chain couples TRBV18 to TRBJ2-1; TRBD2 matches 7 bases. CDR3 length: 14 amino acids. Germline V gene sequence: CDR1 KGHSH, CDR2 LQKENI. Unmatched junction bases numbered 7, after V lost 2 bases and J lost 9 bases. The CDR3 DNA is TGTGCCAGCTCACCATGGGAGGGGATCACTGAGCAGTTCTTC. Protein product: CASSPWEGITEQFF.

The rearrangement links TRBV11-1 to TRBJ2-6, with 7 nucleotides matching TRBD1. Per germline, CDR1 SGHAT and CDR2 FQDESV (reference sequence). V shed 5 bases and J 0 bases; nucleotides not matched to a gene: 10. CDR3 length: 18 residues. CDR3 loop: CASSPVGQKRSGANVLTF. The CDR3 DNA reads as TGTGCCAGCAGCCCAGTGGGACAGAAACGCTCTGGGGCCAACGTCCTGACTTTC.

The chain joins TRBV28 to TRBJ2-2; tentative D call: TRBD2 (6 bases). This CDR3 spans 17 amino acids. Germline assignment: CDR1 MDHEN and CDR2 SYDVKM. The V end was cut by 8 bases, the J end by 0 bases, with 19 bases between. CDR3 in amino acids: CASRIPPGDPNTGELFF. The CDR3 DNA reads TGTGCCAGCCGAATTCCGCCGGGGGACCCGAACACCGGGGAGCTGTTTTTT.

This chain uses TRBV4-3 with TRBJ1-2; TRBD1 aligns across 8 bases. Germline V gene sequence: CDR1 LGHNA, CDR2 YSLEER. Germline trimming cut 5 bases from V and 7 bases from J; bases unmatched to any gene: 9. The CDR3 runs to 14 residues. As DNA, the CDR3 is TGCGCCAGCAGCAAGGACAGGGATGGTGGTGGCTACACCTTC. It yields the protein CASSKDRDGGGYTF.